Listed below are T cell receptor beta chains from one sample, sequenced in a study of cytomegalovirus exposure and HLA in healthy donors. This table comes from immunoSEQ multiplex PCR, and its TCRdb copy is limited to in-frame clones, with some not included. The profile shows tens of thousands of clones, more than 60% of them singletons. Specimen: PBMCs. The origin of the receptors is a man aged 25-40 years in good health and CMV-seronegative. CDR3s include the opening cysteine and the closing phenylalanine or tryptophan. The D gene is left open where the match is weak. Some rows mark clone size as missing; the rest say once, few, many or name a class of expanded clone.

J	size	D	V	CDR3	DNA
TRBJ2-3	-	TRBD1	TRBV7-9	CASSLLAGGPDTQYF	TGTGCCAGCAGCTTGTTAGCAGGGGGCCCAGATACGCAGTATTTT
TRBJ1-1	-	-	TRBV5-6	CASSSTRGIEAFF	TGTGCCAGCAGCTCGACCAGGGGAATTGAAGCTTTCTTT
TRBJ2-7	-	TRBD1	TRBV5-1	CASSPTTGVGEQYF	TGCGCCAGCAGCCCCACAACAGGGGTCGGCGAGCAGTACTTC
TRBJ1-5	-	-	TRBV7-3	CASSLSRNQPQHF	TGTGCCAGCAGCTTAAGCAGGAATCAGCCCCAGCATTTT
TRBJ2-1	-	-	TRBV6-5	CASSYSSEGPYNEQFF	TGTGCCAGCAGTTACTCGAGTGAGGGCCCGTACAATGAGCAGTTCTTC
TRBJ1-3	-	TRBD1	TRBV19	CASSVIGQDNTIYF	TGTGCCAGTAGTGTGATTGGACAGGACAACACCATATATTTT
TRBJ2-2	-	TRBD2	TRBV9	CASTYSGGAPTGELFF	TGTGCCAGCACCTATAGCGGGGGGGCCCCCACCGGGGAGCTGTTTTTT
TRBJ2-2	-	TRBD1	TRBV5-1	CASSAGQEVTGELFF	TGCGCCAGCAGCGCGGGACAGGAGGTCACCGGGGAGCTGTTTTTT
TRBJ2-7	-	-	TRBV7-2	CASSLTGTYEQYF	TGTGCCAGCAGCTTAACAGGGACCTACGAGCAGTACTTC
TRBJ2-7	-	TRBD1	TRBV5-8	CASSDTQGAYEQYF	TGTGCCAGCAGCGATACTCAGGGGGCCTACGAGCAGTACTTC
TRBJ1-5	-	TRBD1	TRBV30	CAWSVQPAGTGGYSNQPQHF	TGTGCCTGGAGTGTGCAACCCGCCGGGACAGGGGGCTATAGCAATCAGCCCCAGCATTTT
TRBJ2-2	-	-	TRBV7-6	CASSRHPNTGELFF	TGTGCCAGCAGCAGACACCCGAACACCGGGGAGCTGTTTTTT
TRBJ1-2	-	TRBD1	TRBV28	CASRLDLDRAKGYTF	TGTGCCAGCAGACTAGACCTCGACAGGGCAAAGGGCTACACCTTC
TRBJ1-1	-	-	TRBV19	CASSRQVDTEAFF	TGTGCCAGTAGTAGACAGGTTGACACTGAAGCTTTCTTT
TRBJ1-5	-	-	TRBV12-5	CASVLRSEGPRMGNQPQHF	TGTGCTAGTGTCCTTCGATCGGAGGGCCCCAGGATGGGCAATCAGCCCCAGCATTTT
TRBJ2-7	-	TRBD2	TRBV5-1	CASSLGLAGAPSSYEQYF	TGCGCCAGCAGCTTGGGCCTAGCGGGGGCCCCCTCCTCTTACGAGCAGTACTTC
TRBJ2-7	-	-	TRBV9	CASGGTDLFF	TGTGCCAGCGGGGGGACAGATCTTTTCTTC
TRBJ1-2	-	-	TRBV9	CASRGTRSNYGYTF	TGTGCCAGCAGAGGGACAAGATCTAACTATGGCTACACCTTC
TRBJ2-7	-	-	TRBV6-5	CASSSRGEQYF	TGTGCCAGCAGTTCCCGGGGCGAGCAGTACTTC
TRBJ1-5	-	TRBD1	TRBV18	CASSQGAGNQPQHF	TGTGCCAGCTCACAGGGGGCGGGCAATCAGCCCCAGCATTTT
TRBJ1-4	few	TRBD1	TRBV18	CASSPGTGNEKLFF	TGTGCCAGCTCACCGGGGACAGGGAACGAAAAACTGTTTTTT
TRBJ1-2	-	TRBD1	TRBV6-5	CASNAQGVGDYGYTF	TGTGCCAGCAACGCACAGGGGGTCGGTGACTATGGCTACACCTTC
TRBJ1-5	-	-	TRBV5-7	CASSSSRNRVWQPQHF	TGTGCCAGCAGCTCTTCCCGAAACCGGGTTTGGCAGCCCCAGCATTTT
TRBJ2-2	-	TRBD1	TRBV10-3	CAIRAGTGGTGELFF	TGTGCCATCAGGGCCGGGACAGGGGGCACCGGGGAGCTGTTTTTT
TRBJ1-4	-	TRBD1	TRBV9	CASSGRQGPNEKLFF	TGTGCCAGCAGCGGAAGACAGGGGCCTAATGAAAAACTGTTTTTT
TRBJ1-2	-	-	TRBV2	CASSEVSGSYGYTF	TGTGCCAGCAGTGAAGTCTCGGGGAGCTATGGCTACACCTTC
TRBJ2-2	-	TRBD1	TRBV5-5	CASSLVIGGSTGELFF	TGTGCCAGCAGCTTGGTGATAGGGGGCAGCACCGGGGAGCTGTTTTTT
TRBJ1-6	once	TRBD1	TRBV28	CASSLWAGGNNSPLHF	TGTGCCAGCAGTTTATGGGCAGGGGGGAATAATTCACCCCTCCACTTT
TRBJ1-6	-	TRBD1	TRBV4-1	CASSLGTGDNSPLHF	TGCGCCAGCAGCCTAGGGACAGGGGATAATTCACCCCTCCACTTT
TRBJ1-2	once	TRBD1	TRBV14	CASSQVRGLNYGYTF	TGTGCCAGCAGCCAAGTTAGGGGGCTAAACTATGGCTACACCTTC
TRBJ1-2	-	-	TRBV5-1	CASSFFVSAGVYGYTF	TGCGCCAGCAGCTTTTTTGTTTCCGCAGGGGTCTATGGCTACACCTTC
TRBJ1-1	-	-	TRBV7-6	CASSQGLGVGNTEAFF	TGTGCCAGCAGCCAAGGCCTCGGGGTGGGGAACACTGAAGCTTTCTTT
TRBJ1-1	-	TRBD1	TRBV5-1	CASSLDRGIVNTEAFF	TGCGCCAGCAGCTTAGACAGGGGAATCGTGAACACTGAAGCTTTCTTT
TRBJ1-3	once	-	TRBV5-8	CASSLGQLGNTIYF	TGTGCCAGCAGCTTGGGACAGCTTGGAAACACCATATATTTT
TRBJ1-2	-	-	TRBV30	CAWSKDRVYGYTF	TGTGCCTGGAGCAAGGACAGAGTCTATGGCTACACCTTC
TRBJ2-7	-	-	TRBV11-3	CASSLDSISSYEQYF	TGTGCCAGCAGCTTGGACAGTATAAGCTCCTACGAGCAGTACTTC
TRBJ1-1	-	-	TRBV4-3	CASSQESDGDTEAFF	TGCGCCAGCAGCCAAGAAAGCGACGGAGACACTGAAGCTTTCTTT
TRBJ2-5	-	-	TRBV11-3	CASSLERQAKETQYF	TGTGCCAGCAGCTTAGAAAGACAGGCTAAAGAGACCCAGTACTTC
TRBJ2-1	-	TRBD2	TRBV6-5	CASSYSSGGYEQFF	TGTGCCAGCAGTTACTCGAGCGGGGGCTATGAGCAGTTCTTC
TRBJ1-4	-	-	TRBV2	CASRVSGLLGEKLFF	TGTGCCAGCAGGGTTTCAGGGCTCCTGGGAGAAAAACTGTTTTTT
TRBJ1-5	-	TRBD1	TRBV4-2	CASSLQGANQPQHF	TGTGCCAGCAGCCTACAGGGGGCCAATCAGCCCCAGCATTTT
TRBJ1-2	-	-	TRBV18	CASSPPSFSGYTF	TGTGCCAGCTCACCACCCTCTTTCTCCGGCTACACCTTC